The rows below give T cell receptor beta chains drawn from one sample of a study of radiotherapy plus CTLA-4 blockade in lung cancer. Assay used: immunoSEQ multiplex PCR; TCRdb lists only in-frame clones, some missing. This table holds about 76,000 clones, roughly 79% found once. The sample here was peripheral blood, taken from a patient treated with radiotherapy plus ipilimumab. Source of these receptors: a human donor with non-small cell lung cancer whose response to radiotherapy plus ipilimumab could not be evaluated. Some clones in this sample may be carry-over from other donors' samples. CDR3s include the opening cysteine and the closing phenylalanine or tryptophan. The D gene is left open where the match is weak. Clone size is shown for a subset of rows, as once, few, many or a class of expanded clone.

>TRBV27|TRBJ2-2|-|-
CASSFLTDTNTGELFF
TGTGCCAGCAGTTTTCTTACAGACACGAACACCGGGGAGCTGTTTTTT
>TRBV7-7|TRBJ1-1|TRBD1|-
CASSRTGGTEAFF
TGTGCCAGCAGCCGGACAGGGGGCACTGAAGCTTTCTTT
>TRBV30|TRBJ1-5|-|-
CAWSVLSNQPQHF
TGTGCCTGGAGTGTCCTTAGCAATCAGCCCCAGCATTTT
>TRBV28|TRBJ2-3|TRBD2|-
CASSFTSGGESDTQYF
TGTGCCAGCAGTTTTACTAGCGGGGGGGAGTCAGATACGCAGTATTTT
>TRBV18|TRBJ1-2|TRBD1|-
CASSPRGLEGGYTF
TGTGCCAGCTCTCCGAGGGGGCTGGAAGGTGGCTACACCTTC
>TRBV30|TRBJ2-1|-|-
CAWLGGGTDNEQFF
TGTGCCTGGTTAGGGGGGGGGACTGACAATGAGCAGTTCTTC
>TRBV6-5|TRBJ2-5|TRBD1|-
CASFGTGETQYF
TGTGCCAGTTTTGGGACAGGAGAGACCCAGTACTTC
>TRBV28|TRBJ2-1|TRBD2|-
CASRTGAGTRYNEQFF
TGTGCCAGCAGAACGGGAGCCGGGACTAGATACAATGAGCAGTTCTTC
>TRBV19|TRBJ2-5|-|-
CASSTTGGETQYF
TGTGCCAGTAGTACGACAGGCGGGGAGACCCAGTACTTC
>TRBV7-6|TRBJ2-1|TRBD1|-
CASSSIGTGFGGNEQFF
TGTGCCAGCAGCTCTATAGGGACAGGGTTTGGTGGCAATGAGCAGTTCTTC
>TRBV7-6|TRBJ2-7|-|-
CASSLGPPVDRIEQYF
TGTGCCAGCAGCTTAGGCCCTCCTGTTGACAGAATAGAGCAGTACTTC
>TRBV11-2|TRBJ2-5|-|once
CASSLQETQYF
TGTGCCAGCAGCCTGCAAGAGACCCAGTACTTC
>TRBV19|TRBJ1-2|TRBD1|-
CASTRTGLNYGYTF
TGTGCCAGTACCCGGACAGGGCTAAACTATGGCTACACCTTC
>TRBV5-1|TRBJ2-2|TRBD2|-
CASSYGTRAGELFF
TGCGCCAGCAGCTACGGGACTAGAGCCGGGGAGCTGTTTTTT
>TRBV19|TRBJ2-5|TRBD1|-
CASSMGQGAFIKYF
TGTGCCAGTAGTATGGGACAGGGGGCGTTTATTAAGTACTTC
>TRBV11-3|TRBJ2-3|TRBD2|few
CASSLSGGARADTQYF
TGTGCCAGCAGCTTAAGCGGGGGGGCCAGGGCAGATACGCAGTATTTT
>TRBV14|TRBJ1-2|-|-
CASSQVRGAAFDYGYTF
TGTGCCAGCAGCCAAGTGCGGGGGGCGGCCTTCGACTATGGCTACACCTTC
>TRBV7-9|TRBJ1-6|-|-
CASRDITSYNSPLHF
TGTGCCAGCCGGGACATCACCTCCTATAATTCACCCCTCCACTTT
>TRBV6-1|TRBJ2-4|TRBD2|-
CASSEETSGSLAKNIQYF
TGTGCCAGCAGTGAAGAAACTAGCGGGAGTCTAGCCAAAAACATTCAGTACTTC
>TRBV6-5|TRBJ1-6|TRBD1|-
CAGSYSGQGNSPLHF
TGTGCCGGCAGTTACTCGGGACAGGGAAATTCACCCCTCCACTTT
>TRBV12-2|TRBJ2-5|-|-
CASRLSLRLIGTQYF
TGTGCAAGTCGCTTATCCCTACGACTGATCGGGACCCAGTACTTC
>TRBV5-1|TRBJ2-3|TRBD2|-
CASSLDGGSGGAGGTQYF
TGCGCCAGCAGCTTGGATGGCGGGAGTGGGGGGGCGGGAGGGACGCAGTATTTT
>TRBV2|TRBJ1-1|-|few
CASSLRGNTEAFF
TGTGCCAGCAGTCTCAGGGGGAACACTGAAGCTTTCTTT
>TRBV2|TRBJ2-3|TRBD2|-
CASSGQSTSGANTQYF
TGTGCCAGCTCTGGTCAGTCGACTAGCGGGGCTAATACGCAGTATTTT
>TRBV7-9|TRBJ1-3|-|-
CASSLVESSGNTIYF
TGTGCCAGCAGCTTAGTGGAGAGCTCTGGAAACACCATATATTTT
>TRBV5-6|TRBJ2-7|TRBD1|once
CASSPRDRGGGYEQYF
TGTGCCAGCAGCCCTAGAGACAGGGGAGGTGGGTACGAGCAGTACTTC
>TRBV6-5|TRBJ1-1|-|-
CASLSTVTEAFF
TGTGCCAGCCTCTCTACAGTGACTGAAGCTTTCTTT
>TRBV19|TRBJ1-2|-|-
CASRSGQAIFYGYTF
TGTGCCAGTAGAAGTGGCCAGGCGATTTTCTATGGCTACACCTTC
>TRBV28|TRBJ1-4|-|-
CASTLRGSTNEKLFF
TGTGCCAGCACCCTCCGAGGGTCAACTAATGAAAAACTGTTTTTT
>TRBV4-3|TRBJ2-1|TRBD2|-
CASSQERTSGLGEQFF
TGCGCCAGCAGCCAAGAGAGGACTAGCGGACTAGGTGAGCAGTTCTTC
>TRBV6-1|TRBJ1-1|-|once
CASSAPGTNFEAFF
TGTGCCAGCAGTGCCCCCGGGACAAACTTTGAAGCTTTCTTT
>TRBV6-4|TRBJ2-1|-|-
CASSPGGSSYNEQFF
TGTGCCAGCAGTCCCGGGGGAAGCTCCTACAATGAGCAGTTCTTC
>TRBV7-9|TRBJ2-7|TRBD1|-
CASRQGDYEQYF
TGTGCCAGCAGGCAGGGGGACTACGAGCAGTACTTC
>TRBV7-6|TRBJ2-5|TRBD2|-
CASSGRTSGGGTQYF
TGTGCCAGCAGCGGCCGGACTAGCGGGGGTGGGACCCAGTACTTC
>TRBV4-1|TRBJ2-1|TRBD2|-
CASSQDIRGGREQFF
TGCGCCAGCAGCCAAGATATCCGGGGGGGCCGTGAGCAGTTCTTC
>TRBV27|TRBJ1-2|-|-
CASSPLGVFYGYTF
TGTGCCAGCAGCCCCTTAGGGGTCTTTTATGGCTACACCTTC
>TRBV29-1|TRBJ2-7|-|-
CSAVALRGEQYF
TGCAGCGCCGTGGCGCTCCGGGGCGAGCAGTACTTC
>TRBV6-1|TRBJ1-5|TRBD1|once
CASSELGGRQPQHF
TGTGCCAGCAGTGAATTAGGGGGCAGGCAGCCCCAGCATTTT
>TRBV5-6|TRBJ2-7|TRBD1|-
CASSFGTGVGYEQYF
TGTGCCAGCAGCTTCGGGACAGGGGTCGGGTACGAGCAGTACTTC
>TRBV6-5|TRBJ1-6|-|-
CASSPTGISPLHF
TGTGCCAGCAGTCCGACGGGGATCTCACCCCTCCACTTT
>TRBV7-2|TRBJ1-3|-|many
CASSYPGQGNTIYF
TGTGCCAGCAGCTACCCGGGACAAGGAAACACCATATATTTT
>TRBV5-6|TRBJ1-6|TRBD1|-
CASSLPGSGGSPLHF
TGTGCCAGCAGCTTGCCGGGGTCAGGGGGCTCACCCCTCCACTTT
>TRBV7-9|TRBJ2-3|-|few
CASSFGADSTDTQYF
TGTGCCAGCAGCTTTGGAGCAGATAGCACAGATACGCAGTATTTT
>TRBV7-2|TRBJ1-2|TRBD1|-
CASSPGQLVYTF
TGTGCCAGCAGCCCGGGACAGTTAGTCTACACCTTC
>TRBV19|TRBJ1-4|-|few
CASSKGTSKTGEKLFF
TGTGCCAGTAGTAAGGGGACATCAAAGACGGGTGAAAAACTGTTTTTT
>TRBV27|TRBJ2-5|TRBD2|-
CASSQSWTSGAETQYF
TGTGCCAGCAGTCAATCCTGGACTAGCGGGGCAGAGACCCAGTACTTC
>TRBV19|TRBJ2-5|TRBD2|-
CASRRSGGYQETQYF
TGTGCCAGCCGGCGGAGCGGGGGGTACCAAGAGACCCAGTACTTC
>TRBV5-1|TRBJ1-5|TRBD1|-
CASSLTGQGNQPQHF
TGCGCCAGCAGTCTTACAGGACAGGGAAATCAGCCCCAGCATTTT
>TRBV19|TRBJ1-5|TRBD1|-
CASSPGTGHNQPQHF
TGTGCCAGTAGTCCCGGGACAGGGCACAATCAGCCCCAGCATTTT
>TRBV10-3|TRBJ2-3|TRBD2|-
CAISGLAGSLDTQYF
TGTGCCATCAGTGGGTTAGCGGGGTCCCTGGATACGCAGTATTTT
>TRBV7-2|TRBJ1-2|-|-
CASSLGRVEGYTF
TGTGCCAGCAGCTTAGGCAGGGTGGAGGGCTACACCTTC
>TRBV6-5|TRBJ2-7|-|-
CASSLGEQSWNEQYF
TGTGCCAGCAGCCTAGGGGAACAGTCCTGGAACGAGCAGTACTTC
>TRBV7-6|TRBJ2-6|-|-
CASSLAPHSGANVLTF
TGTGCCAGCAGCTTAGCCCCCCACTCTGGGGCCAACGTCCTGACTTTC
>TRBV15|TRBJ2-7|TRBD1|-
CATNRDLGQGVIYEQYF
TGTGCCACCAACAGAGATCTGGGGCAGGGGGTGATCTACGAGCAGTACTTC
>TRBV5-6|TRBJ1-2|-|-
CASSFLQGAVNYGYTF
TGTGCCAGCAGCTTCCTACAGGGCGCCGTTAACTATGGCTACACCTTC
>TRBV7-9|TRBJ1-6|-|-
CASSPPRGGAPLHF
TGTGCCAGCAGCCCGCCCCGGGGGGGGGCCCCTCTCCACTTT
>TRBV5-1|TRBJ2-7|-|-
CASSYSPYEQYF
TGCGCCAGCAGTTATTCCCCTTACGAGCAGTACTTC
>TRBV12-5|TRBJ1-2|TRBD1|-
CASAPGQGVYGYTF
TGTGCTAGTGCCCCTGGACAGGGAGTCTATGGCTACACCTTC
>TRBV18|TRBJ1-3|-|-
CASSPLRQGVGSGNTIYF
TGTGCCAGCTCACCACTCCGACAAGGCGTAGGCTCTGGAAACACCATATATTTT
>TRBV7-2|TRBJ1-1|-|-
CASSSNRVAFF
TGTGCCAGCAGCTCAAACAGGGTTGCTTTCTTT